This T cell receptor (beta chain) derives from a study of T cell responses to AZD1222 COVID-19 vaccine. The V gene lost 5 bases and the J gene lost 2 bases, with 14 bases spanning the gap. Germline V CDR1 and CDR2: SGHTA, FQGNSA. The CDR3 has 15 amino acids. Some clones are missing from TCRdb's copy, which holds only in-frame ones; the method was immunoSEQ multiplex PCR. The profile shows more than 95,000 clones, roughly nine tenths of them singletons. About this clone itself: Its antigen is unidentified.

Whole-study results and caveats: Donors, mostly white British, included more females; clonal diversity was possibly underestimated.

The clonotype originates from an adult in good health. This rearrangement joins TRBV7-2 to TRBJ2-3; D might be TRBD1 (5 bases). This specimen consisted of peripheral blood, obtained on day 0 of AZD1222 vaccination. The chain's CDR3 is CASSPRVSFTDTQYF. As DNA, the CDR3 is TGTGCCAGCAGCCCCAGGGTCTCATTCACAGATACGCAGTATTTT.